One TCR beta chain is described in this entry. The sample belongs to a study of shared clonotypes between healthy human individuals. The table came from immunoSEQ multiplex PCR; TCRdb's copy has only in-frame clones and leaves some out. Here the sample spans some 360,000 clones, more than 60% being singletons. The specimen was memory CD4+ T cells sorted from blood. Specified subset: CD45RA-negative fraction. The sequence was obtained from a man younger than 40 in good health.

Written as DNA, the CDR3 is TGTGCCAGCAGTTTCGCAGGGAACTATGGCTACACCTTC. This encodes CASSFAGNYGYTF. This chain links TRBV6-6 with TRBJ1-2; TRBD1 is a possible D gene (5 bases). Germline CDR1 and CDR2: MNHNY and SVGAGI (reference sequence). Trimming took 4 bases from V and 2 from J, leaving 8 bases between them. This CDR3 comprises 13 residues.